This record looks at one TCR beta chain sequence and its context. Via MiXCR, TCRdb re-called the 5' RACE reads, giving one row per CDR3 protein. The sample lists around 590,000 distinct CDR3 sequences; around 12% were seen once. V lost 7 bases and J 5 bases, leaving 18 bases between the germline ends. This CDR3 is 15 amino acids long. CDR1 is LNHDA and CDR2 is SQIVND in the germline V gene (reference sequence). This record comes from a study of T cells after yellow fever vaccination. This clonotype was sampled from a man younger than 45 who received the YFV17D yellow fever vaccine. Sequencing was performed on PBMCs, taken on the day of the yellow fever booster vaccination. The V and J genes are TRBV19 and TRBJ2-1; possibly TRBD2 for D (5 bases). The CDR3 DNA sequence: TGTGCCAGTAAAATCGGGCCTAGCTTGGACAATGAGCAGTTCTTC. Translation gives CASKIGPSLDNEQFF.